The entry that follows covers one T cell receptor (beta chain) sequence. Its cognate antigen has yet to be identified. No base quality information exists; no much larger clone differs at one position. The data were taken from a study of beta chain features in type 1 diabetes (dated by TCRdb to about 2018). Notes on the research overall: Patients and healthy donors did not differ in mean age, gender distribution, total cell number or subset yield. A total of approximately 99,000,000 sorted cells were examined across all samples, and RNA yield correlated strongly with the number of cells per subset. In the study, recently diagnosed type 1 diabetes patients and matched healthy donors were compared on the TCRB repertoires of their sorted circulating CD4+ T cell subsets. Regulatory and stem cell-like memory subsets were isolated from only 8 patients and about 8 healthy donors, whereas naive and central memory subsets came from all 28 donors. Overall study results and their limits: Shorter templates might have been favored by PCR, but patient and control samples were amplified and corrected together, so both groups would have been affected equally by any skew. Because cDNA rather than genomic DNA was sequenced, highly expressing activated cells could have been over-represented, although no difference in activation and CD3 levels was found between groups. At VDJ recombination sites, type 1 diabetes patients had fewer insertions and more deleted nucleotides, which implies abnormalities in thymic rearrangement. A moderate but significant shortening of TCRB CDR3 length was observed in type 1 diabetes patients in all four CD4+ subsets. Because the HLA sub-analyses included only small numbers of individuals, any influence of HLA type on TCRB rearrangement was left unresolved. Naive, central memory and regulatory TCRB repertoires appeared to be more similar among patients than among healthy donors.

In the germline V gene, CDR1 corresponds to SGHAT and CDR2 to FQNNGV. Deletion took 7 bases off V and 0 bases off J, with a span of 10 bases between the germline ends. The CDR3, from cysteine to phenylalanine, totals 14 residues. This entry keeps only the CDR3 DNA: 42 bases, framed from base 1. The entire isolated RNA was reverse transcribed using the High Capacity cDNA Reverse Transcription Kit, and thus expressed TCRB transcripts were sequenced. Deep immunoSEQ sequencing was applied to naive, central memory and regulatory T cell samples, giving an average of about 3.4 million total reads per sample. Sorted cells were lysed in RLT buffer, and RNA was extracted using DNase-treated RNeasy Micro or Mini kits according to cell number. Each cell subset was processed on its own to prevent cross-contamination, while patient and healthy donor samples were processed together. TCRB sequences were amplified from cDNA with the immunoSEQ multiplex PCR, producing 87-bp fragments spanning the CDR3 region. Sequencing of the amplicons was performed on the Illumina HiSeq platform. The paper's data handling went like this. PCR bias was corrected computationally using synthetic template baselines, and reads within Hamming distance 2 were collapsed, with unmergeable singletons discarded. Reads were aligned against IMGT to assign V, D and J genes, CDR3 length and insertions or deletions at six rearrangement sites. Clonotype counts were normalized to sorted cell number within each subset before computing true diversity and Gini coefficients with the tcR R package. Repertoire sharing was quantified using the overlap coefficient calculated on TCRB nucleotide sequences. TCRdb provides this immuneACCESS table in a form limited to in-frame rearrangements. Some clones are lacking; in checked studies, under half of them reflect an unresolved V gene, and why the rest are absent is not known. V and J calls and clone size are copied from that table; D and trimming were computed from the DNA. This sample holds about 340,000 clones; approximately 9.9% were observed only once. The ten most abundant clones make up 1% of the sample.

From each donor, a single peripheral blood sample of approximately 0.11 L on average was drawn into heparinised tubes. Naive, central memory, regulatory and stem cell-like memory CD4+ T cells were sorted on a BD FACSAria II using a panel including CD45RO, CCR7, CD25, CD127, CD95 and CD27. Every sorted population had a purity above 95%. PBMCs were separated immediately by Lymphoprep density gradient centrifugation and were stained directly, without being cultured. So that batch effects would be minimized, each experiment stained and sorted samples in pairs, pairing one healthy donor with one patient.

The rearrangement combines TRBV11-2 with TRBJ1-3, and possibly TRBD1, on 5 matching bases. The sequencing input was central memory CD4+ T cells from blood. This receptor was identified in a man between 25 and 39 years old with type 1 diabetes. For the CDR3, the sequence is CASTWGFSGNTIYF. The DNA is TGTGCCAGCACCTGGGGGTTCTCTGGAAACACCATATATTTT.